This T cell receptor beta chain comes out of a study of spatial heterogeneity in lung cancer. Trimming took off 5 bases at V and 8 bases at J, with 15 bases between the two ends. Germline V CDR1 and CDR2: LNHDA, SQIVND (reference sequence). CDR3 length equals 14 residues. Time point noted: sample taken at primary tumor resection. Tumor, nontumor lung or frozen PBMC supplied whole RNA, sequenced without sorting. TCRdb re-called the 5' RACE reads through MiXCR, storing one row per CDR3 protein. Of around 19,000 distinct CDR3 sequences in the sample, 15% to 20% are singletons; the top ten hold around 15%. The table lists this clonotype with many counts.

The genes are TRBV19 and TRBJ1-4; D might be TRBD1 (5 bases). The sequence was collected from a male donor with early-stage non-small cell lung cancer. The source was PBMCs, collected at surgery. CDR3 bases: TGTGCCAGTAGTCCGGGACCTCAGAAAGAAAAACTGTTTTTT. Encoded protein: CASSPGPQKEKLFF.